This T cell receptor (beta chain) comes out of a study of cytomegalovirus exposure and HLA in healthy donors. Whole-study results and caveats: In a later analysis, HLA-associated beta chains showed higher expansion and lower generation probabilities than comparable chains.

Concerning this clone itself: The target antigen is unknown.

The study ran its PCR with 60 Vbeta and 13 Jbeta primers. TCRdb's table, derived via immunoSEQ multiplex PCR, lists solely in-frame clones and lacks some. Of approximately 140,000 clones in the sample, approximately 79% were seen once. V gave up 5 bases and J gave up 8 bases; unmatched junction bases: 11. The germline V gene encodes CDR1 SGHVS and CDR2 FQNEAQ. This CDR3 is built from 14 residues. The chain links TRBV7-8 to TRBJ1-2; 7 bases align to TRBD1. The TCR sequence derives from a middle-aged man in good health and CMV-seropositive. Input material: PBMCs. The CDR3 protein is CASSPLDRVGGYTF. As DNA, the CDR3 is TGTGCCAGCAGCCCACTTGACAGGGTAGGCGGCTACACCTTC. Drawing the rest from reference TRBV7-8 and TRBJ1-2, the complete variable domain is GAGVSQSPRYKVAKRGQDVALRCDPISGHVSLFWYQQALGQGPEFLTYFQNEAQLDKSGLPSDRFFAERPEGSVSTLKIQRTQQEDSAVYLCASSPLDRVGGYTFGSGTRLTVV.